One and the same sample provided the 4 T cell receptor beta chains below, sequenced in a study of OX40 agonist ivuxolimab in advanced cancers. The data were produced by immunoSEQ multiplex PCR, yet TCRdb's version contains in-frame clones alone and is incomplete. The sample has 55,000 to 85,000 clones, around 85% seen once. Source: CD4+ or CD8+ T cells sorted from blood, taken in a trial of the OX40 agonist ivuxolimab. The receptors here all came from an adult with an advanced solid tumor such as melanoma, head and neck, liver or kidney cancer.

The gene calls are TRBV4-3 and TRBJ2-2, with 8 nucleotides matching TRBD1. Per the germline V gene, CDR1 is LGHNA and CDR2 is YSLEER. This CDR3 spans 15 amino acids. The junction had 4 bases not matched to a gene; V was cut back by 3 bases and J by 4 bases. CDR3 nucleotide sequence: TGCGCCAGCAGCCAGAGGACAGGGACCACCGGGGAGCTGTTTTTT. This translates into CASSQRTGTTGELFF.

This chain connects TRBV30 to TRBJ2-1; 11 nucleotides align to TRBD1. Trimming took 4 bases from V and 11 from J; bases not matched to a gene: 7. CDR3 length equals 13 residues. CDR1 and CDR2 from the germline V gene are GTSNPN and SVGIG (reference sequence). CDR3 bases: TGTGCCTGGAACGGACAGGGGGCTCCCAAGCAGTTCTTC. Protein: CAWNGQGAPKQFF.

V usage is TRBV4-3 and J usage is TRBJ2-1, with TRBD2 matching over 9 bases. Germline V CDR1 and CDR2: LGHNA, YSLEER. J gave up 7 bases and V 4 bases, and 14 bases lay outside the gene matches. The CDR3 covers 17 residues. The CDR3 sequence: CASSPAQAAGGKNEQFF. DNA for the CDR3: TGCGCCAGCAGCCCAGCACAGGCTGCGGGAGGGAAAAATGAGCAGTTCTTC.

This clone rates as medium-sized. The CDR3 loop is CASSIDVGLGAFF. The CDR3 DNA reads TGTGCCAGTAGTATAGACGTCGGCCTTGGAGCTTTCTTT. The gene calls are TRBV19 and TRBJ1-1; D gene ambiguous. Trimming pared 0 bases from V and 10 bases from J, leaving 12 bases between. Germline lookup yields CDR1 LNHDA and CDR2 SQIVND (reference sequence). The CDR3 loop spans 13 amino acids. Combining the CDR3 with reference TRBV19 and TRBJ1-1 gives the whole variable domain DGGITQSPKYLFRKEGQNVTLSCEQNLNHDAMYWYRQDPGQGLRLIYYSQIVNDFQKGDIAEGYSVSREKKESFPLTVTSAQKNPTAFYLCASSIDVGLGAFFGQGTRLTVV.